This T cell receptor (beta chain) was captured in a study of response to subunit inactivated influenza vaccine. General study findings and limits: There was a suggestion from the authors that each seasonal influenza vaccination recruits few new T cells.

With regard to this clonotype: Its antigen remains unidentified.

The V gene end was trimmed by 4 bases and the J gene end by 2 bases; junction bases not matched to a gene: 3. The CDR3 sequence is 14 residues long. From germline, CDR1 is ENHRY and CDR2 SYGVKD. Via MiXCR, TCRdb re-called the RT-PCR reads, giving one row per CDR3 protein. The sample consists of some 850,000 distinct CDR3 sequences, approximately 18% of them appearing once. Sequenced material: PBMCs from blood, taken 5 days after vaccination. This sequence was found in a man aged 50-59 years who received an inactivated influenza vaccine. The gene calls are TRBV10-3 and TRBJ2-7; 9 positions agree with TRBD1. CDR3 in amino acids: CAISGRDRAYEQYF. CDR3 in DNA: TGTGCCATCAGTGGCCGGGACAGGGCCTACGAGCAGTACTTC.